These 4 T cell receptor beta chains came from one sample sequenced in a study of control samples from healthy donors and cancer patients. TCRdb's table, derived via immunoSEQ multiplex PCR, lists solely in-frame clones and lacks some. Here the sample spans under 100,000 clones, about 88% being singletons. Material for sequencing was PBMCs. All receptors come from a woman aged 45-65 years with colorectal cancer.

The chain has TRBV10-1 and TRBJ2-3, with 13 bases matching TRBD2. The J segment lost 7 bases and the V segment lost 3 bases, leaving 7 bases of the junction unmatched. Per the germline V gene, CDR1 is WNHNN and CDR2 is SYGVQD (reference sequence). This CDR3 region has 16 residues. This CDR3 reads CASSEGLAGAPNTQYF. The DNA of the CDR3 is TGCGCCAGCAGTGAAGGACTAGCGGGGGCACCGAATACGCAGTATTTT.

The rearrangement joins TRBV28 to TRBJ1-4; 8 nucleotides align to TRBD1. CDR3 length: 15 amino acids. Per the germline V gene, CDR1 is MDHEN and CDR2 is SYDVKM. The J segment lost 7 bases and the V segment lost 6 bases, leaving 10 bases of the junction unmatched. The CDR3, as DNA: TGTGCCAGCAGAAGCGAAGGACAGGGTCCTGAAAAACTGTTTTTT. Its protein product is CASRSEGQGPEKLFF.

The chain has TRBV28 and TRBJ2-7; D perhaps matches TRBD1 (5 bases). Per germline, CDR1 MDHEN and CDR2 SYDVKM. Trimming removed 5 bases at V and 1 base at J, with 12 bases between. The CDR3 runs to 14 residues. In DNA form, the CDR3 reads TGTGCCAGCAGTCCCACCAGGGATTCCTACGAGCAGTACGTC. It translates to CASSPTRDSYEQYV.

This clone is medium-sized. The chain has TRBV6-2 or TRBV6-3 and TRBJ2-2; 8 bases align to TRBD1. The germline CDR1 and CDR2 sequences are MNHEY and SVGEGT. With V trimmed by 4 bases and J by 4 bases, 2 bases remained unmatched. The CDR3 spans 14 residues. The CDR3 loop reads CASSFTGGTGELFF. The CDR3 coding sequence is TGTGCCAGCAGTTTTACAGGGGGCACCGGGGAGCTGTTTTTT.